These T cell receptor beta chains were read from a single sample in a study of identical twins. TCRdb re-analysed the 5' RACE reads in MiXCR, keeping a single row per CDR3 protein. Of about 720,000 distinct CDR3 sequences listed, over 8.5% are singletons. The sample also formed part of further work on yellow fever vaccine responses in identical twins.

Sequencing input: PBMCs. The receptor set was obtained from a woman aged 18-29 years in good health. Both conserved end residues are part of each CDR3. Fields, in order: J gene, clone size, D gene, CDR3 length, V gene, CDR3 protein, CDR3 DNA. A D gene is named only where the DNA matches it firmly. A clone size is listed for some rows: how often the clone was seen (once, few, many), or a class if it is expanded.

>TRBJ2-3|.|TRBD1|13|TRBV6-4
CASSAAQGSTQYF
TGTGCCAGCAGTGCGGCACAGGGGTCTACGCAGTATTTT
>TRBJ2-1|.|.|14|TRBV20-1
CSARGTTSYNEQFF
TGCAGTGCTCGGGGGACAACTTCCTACAATGAGCAGTTCTTC
>TRBJ2-1|few|.|17|TRBV6-1
CASSNSGLGHAYNEQFF
TGTGCCAGCAGTAACAGCGGGTTGGGGCATGCCTACAATGAGCAGTTCTTC
>TRBJ2-5|few|.|16|TRBV11-2
CASSLASSQGVVTQYF
TGTGCCAGCAGCTTAGCATCCTCACAGGGAGTCGTGACCCAGTACTTC
>TRBJ1-6|.|TRBD1|17|TRBV20-1
CSARDYKRTGRDSPLHF
TGCAGTGCTAGAGATTATAAGAGGACAGGACGAGATTCACCCCTCCACTTT
>TRBJ2-1|few|TRBD2|14|TRBV5-1
CASRPGLADDEQFF
TGCGCCAGCAGACCGGGACTAGCGGATGATGAGCAGTTCTTC
>TRBJ2-7|.|TRBD1|15|TRBV5-1
CASSWGGTGGNEQYF
TGCGCCAGCAGCTGGGGGGGGACAGGGGGCAACGAGCAGTACTTC
>TRBJ2-1|many|TRBD2|16|TRBV5-1
CASREQDPGLAGEQFF
TGCGCCAGCAGGGAACAGGACCCGGGACTAGCGGGAGAGCAGTTCTTC
>TRBJ2-7|few|TRBD2|19|TRBV15
CATSRESLAVSSNFYEQYF
TGTGCCACCAGCAGAGAATCCCTAGCGGTAAGCTCCAACTTCTACGAGCAGTACTTC
>TRBJ2-1|.|.|12|TRBV5-8
CASSLLGVEQFF
TGTGCCAGCAGCTTGTTGGGGGTTGAGCAGTTCTTC
>TRBJ2-1|.|.|13|TRBV28
CASLRGGGNEQFF
TGTGCCAGCCTACGGGGAGGTGGGAATGAGCAGTTCTTC
>TRBJ2-1|.|.|11|TRBV24-1
CATRNNNEQFF
TGTGCCACCAGGAACAACAATGAGCAGTTCTTC
>TRBJ2-3|.|.|12|TRBV7-9
CASNLVTDTQYF
TGTGCCAGCAATTTGGTAACAGATACGCAGTATTTT
>TRBJ2-1|.|TRBD1|16|TRBV6-2/TRBV6-3
CASSYGGQGNHNEQFF
TGTGCCAGCAGTTACGGGGGACAGGGGAACCACAATGAGCAGTTCTTC
>TRBJ1-1|.|.|15|TRBV10-3
CAISEKVRVNTEAFF
TGTGCCATCAGTGAGAAGGTCAGGGTGAACACTGAAGCTTTCTTT
>TRBJ2-7|many|.|19|TRBV15
CATSRDEGWDIDSFYEQYF
TGTGCCACCAGCAGAGATGAAGGATGGGACATAGATTCTTTCTACGAGCAGTACTTC
>TRBJ2-1|many|TRBD2|16|TRBV10-3
CAISDPLAASYNEQFF
TGTGCCATCAGTGATCCACTAGCGGCCTCCTACAATGAGCAGTTCTTC
>TRBJ2-2|many|.|14|TRBV29-1
CSVVAAANTGELFF
TGCAGCGTTGTGGCGGCCGCGAACACCGGGGAGCTGTTTTTT
>TRBJ2-5|many|.|15|TRBV3-1
CASSSVQSYQETQYF
TGTGCCAGCAGCAGCGTGCAGTCGTACCAAGAGACCCAGTACTTC
>TRBJ1-6|.|.|14|TRBV18
CASSPEKGGSPLHF
TGTGCCAGCTCACCTGAGAAGGGAGGATCACCCCTCCACTTT
>TRBJ2-3|many|TRBD2|15|TRBV12-3/TRBV12-4
CASTAQREVVDTQYF
TGTGCCAGCACTGCCCAGCGGGAGGTGGTAGATACGCAGTATTTT
>TRBJ2-5|.|TRBD2|18|TRBV3-1
CACSPFRGRAGSLETQYF
TGTGCCTGCTCTCCCTTTCGCGGGAGGGCCGGATCTTTAGAGACCCAGTACTTC